Listed below are T cell receptor beta chains from one sample, sequenced in a study of PD-L1 blockade in urothelial cancer. TCRdb's copy holds only in-frame clones and misses some; the assay was immunoSEQ multiplex PCR. The sample comprises about 39,000 clones, approximately 90% of which are singletons, and roughly 2.1% rests with the top ten. The sequenced sample was PBMCs, obtained around atezolizumab (anti-PD-L1) treatment. The origin of the receptors is a man aged 55 to 70 with urothelial cancer. Both conserved end residues are part of each CDR3. D genes are given only for firm matches. Where a row states a size, it is once, few, many or the class of an expanded clone; other rows omit it.

>TRBJ1-2|TRBV30|-|TRBD1
CAWSRGGGYTF
TGTGCCTGGAGTAGAGGGGGCGGCTACACCTTC
>TRBJ2-1|TRBV5-4|-|-
CASSLGQTDYNEQFF
TGTGCCAGCAGCTTGGGACAGACCGACTACAATGAGCAGTTCTTC
>TRBJ2-3|TRBV19|-|TRBD1
CATQGDRGTDTQYF
TGTGCCACTCAGGGCGACAGGGGCACAGATACGCAGTATTTT
>TRBJ2-1|TRBV29-1|-|TRBD1
CSVGDSPLNEQFF
TGCAGCGTTGGGGACAGTCCTCTCAATGAGCAGTTCTTC
>TRBJ2-7|TRBV19|-|TRBD1
CASSIAGTGAPYEQYF
TGTGCCAGTAGTATAGCCGGGACAGGGGCCCCCTACGAGCAGTACTTC
>TRBJ1-4|TRBV28|few|TRBD1
CASSAHGQGNEKLFF
TGTGCCAGCAGTGCTCATGGACAGGGTAATGAAAAACTGTTTTTT
>TRBJ1-6|TRBV4-3|-|-
CASSPERARGNSPLHF
TGCGCCAGCAGCCCGGAGCGGGCGAGAGGTAATTCACCCCTCCACTTT
>TRBJ2-3|TRBV5-1|-|-
CASSLSDTQYF
TGCGCCAGCAGCTTGTCGGATACGCAGTATTTT
>TRBJ2-1|TRBV5-6|-|-
CASSLPGLPEQFF
TGTGCCAGCAGCCTGCCGGGACTCCCTGAGCAGTTCTTC
>TRBJ1-4|TRBV11-2|-|-
CASSLSYRANEKLFF
TGTGCCAGCAGCTTAAGCTACAGGGCTAATGAAAAACTGTTTTTT
>TRBJ2-7|TRBV27|-|TRBD1
CASSKRQGSLEQYF
TGTGCCAGCAGTAAAAGACAGGGATCCCTGGAGCAGTACTTC
>TRBJ2-3|TRBV6-5|-|-
CASSYGGLPEDTQYF
TGTGCCAGCAGTTACGGAGGGCTCCCGGAGGATACGCAGTATTTT
>TRBJ2-7|TRBV10-3|-|-
CAITHTSGYEQYF
TGTGCCATCACCCATACTTCGGGGTACGAGCAGTACTTC
>TRBJ2-2|TRBV5-6|-|-
CASSSTGELFF
TGTGCCAGCAGCTCAACCGGGGAGCTGTTTTTT
>TRBJ2-7|TRBV7-2|-|-
CASRGAYEQYF
TGTGCCAGCCGGGGGGCGTACGAGCAGTACTTC
>TRBJ2-3|TRBV5-6|-|-
CASSWGGGGTDTQYF
TGTGCCAGCAGCTGGGGAGGGGGGGGCACAGATACGCAGTATTTT